What follows are 18 T cell receptor beta chains derived from one specimen sequenced in a study of control samples from healthy donors and cancer patients. Generated by immunoSEQ multiplex PCR, the TCRdb table keeps only in-frame clones and is missing some. The sample yields approximately 220,000 clones, 85% to 95% seen once. Input material: blood. The receptor source for this set is a man in his fifties or sixties in good health.

The V and J genes are TRBV29-1 and TRBJ1-1, with D maybe TRBD1 (6 bases). This CDR3 contains 13 residues. Germline assignment: CDR1 SQVTM and CDR2 ANQGSEA. Trimming pared 7 bases from V and 5 bases from J, leaving 17 bases between. As DNA, the CDR3 is TGCAGCGCCGTCATACAGGGCCGGACTGAAGCTTTCTTT. It specifies CSAVIQGRTEAFF.

This clone appeared a few times. The chain employs TRBV6-6 and TRBJ1-5, with 7 bases identical to TRBD1. Trimming took 5 bases from V and 7 from J; bases not matched to a gene: 11. This CDR3 has 15 residues. The germline V gene has CDR1 MNHNY and CDR2 SVGAGI (reference sequence). This chain's CDR3 is CASSPHDRDHQPQHF. The CDR3 DNA reads TGTGCCAGCAGTCCCCACGACAGGGACCACCAGCCCCAGCATTTT.

The V call is TRBV18, the J call TRBJ2-7, with D possibly being TRBD2 (6 bases). V dropped 3 bases and J dropped 0 bases, with 12 bases sitting between them. This CDR3 is built from 15 residues. Germline CDR1 reads KGHSH; CDR2 reads LQKENI. This chain's CDR3 is CASSPGTQSSYEQYF. The CDR3 bases are TGTGCCAGCTCACCCGGGACTCAGAGCTCCTACGAGCAGTACTTC.

The chain is built from TRBV12-3 or TRBV12-4 and TRBJ1-1; D is perhaps TRBD1 (6 bases). V was pared by 6 bases and J by 4 bases, with 12 bases between. The CDR3 contains 13 residues. This CDR3 is CASSPTGSTEAFF. Written as DNA, the CDR3 is TGTGCCAGCAGCCCAACAGGGAGCACTGAAGCTTTCTTT.

The chain couples TRBV19 to TRBJ1-5; D call uncertain. The CDR3 length is 13 residues. With 5 bases removed from V and 2 bases from J, the gap between germline ends came to 7 bases. CDR1 is LNHDA, CDR2 SQIVND, per germline (reference sequence). CDR3 in amino acids: CASSYMGNQPQHF. CDR3 nucleotides: TGTGCCAGTAGTTATATGGGCAATCAGCCCCAGCATTTT.

The CDR3 DNA is TGTGCCAGCAGTGAAGTCGTTGTGGGTAGCCCGTATTTT. Its protein product is CASSEVVVGSPYF. The genes are TRBV6-1 and TRBJ2-3, with unresolved D. The V and J ends lost 1 base and 14 bases respectively, with 16 bases between them. This CDR3 spans 13 amino acids. Germline V gives CDR1 MNHNS, CDR2 SASEGT.

J is TRBJ2-7 and V is TRBV4-2; 13 bases match TRBD2. CDR1 LGHNA and CDR2 YNFKEQ come from the germline V gene. The CDR3 runs to 17 residues. J gave up 1 base and V 2 bases, and 5 bases lay outside the gene matches. The CDR3 loop reads CASSQPGTSGVSYEQYF. In DNA form, the CDR3 reads TGTGCCAGCAGCCAACCAGGGACTAGCGGGGTTTCCTACGAGCAGTACTTC.

This chain uses TRBV10-3 with TRBJ1-1, with D unclear. Per germline, CDR1 ENHRY and CDR2 SYGVKD. Trimming cost V 4 bases and J 3 bases, with 9 bases left between them. This CDR3 contains 13 residues. The chain's CDR3 is CAISGRAYTEAFF. In DNA form, the CDR3 reads TGTGCCATCAGTGGAAGAGCTTACACTGAAGCTTTCTTT.

J is TRBJ1-1 and V is TRBV11-2; D gene unclear. Germline lookup yields CDR1 SGHAT and CDR2 FQNNGV. V lost 4 bases and J 1 base, leaving 7 bases between the germline ends. The CDR3 consists of 13 residues. The CDR3 DNA follows: TGTGCCAGCAGCTCGAGACAGAACACTGAAGCTTTCTTT. This sequence encodes CASSSRQNTEAFF.

The V and J genes are TRBV5-4 and TRBJ1-4; 8 nucleotides match TRBD1. The CDR3 totals 14 residues. The germline gives CDR1 SGHNT, CDR2 YYREEE (reference sequence). V shed 3 bases, J shed 8 bases, and the junction held 6 bases outside the gene matches. The CDR3 DNA sequence: TGTGCCAGCAGCTCAGGGGGCCCGAGGGAAAAACTGTTTTTT. Protein sequence: CASSSGGPREKLFF.

The chain employs TRBV13 and TRBJ2-7; D possibly corresponds to TRBD1 (6 bases). Germline V CDR1 and CDR2: PRHDT, FYEKMQ (reference sequence). The CDR3 is made up of 15 amino acids. V was clipped by 5 bases and J by 2 bases, with 16 bases between them. The CDR3 region has the DNA TGTGCCAGCAGCGGGCCGGGACACACAGCCTACGAGCAGTACTTC. It specifies CASSGPGHTAYEQYF.

The rearrangement uses TRBV2 and TRBJ2-5; D gene ambiguous. The ends were cut back, 1 base at V and 6 bases at J, with 12 bases in the middle. The V gene's germline CDR1 is SNHLY and CDR2 FYNNEI. This CDR3 is 14 amino acids long. CDR3 DNA sequence: TGTGCCAGCAGTGAAGACGTAACAAGCCAGACCCAGTACTTC. The encoded protein is CASSEDVTSQTQYF.

The chain has TRBV28 and TRBJ1-2, with D perhaps matching TRBD1 (5 bases). Germline-derived CDR1 and CDR2 are MDHEN and SYDVKM. The CDR3 is made up of 16 amino acids. Trimming shortened V by 10 bases and J by 3 bases, and 24 bases separated the two germline ends. The CDR3 DNA sequence: TGTGCCACTATGGCGCCCTTTCTCGGGGACGACTATGGCTACACCTTC. Residues: CATMAPFLGDDYGYTF.

This clone was found once. The chain is built from TRBV5-1 and TRBJ1-1; D not resolved. Germline lookup yields CDR1 SGHRS and CDR2 YFSETQ. The CDR3 totals 13 residues. The V end was cut by 6 bases, the J end by 0 bases, with 9 bases between. CDR3 sequence reads: CASTPGLNTEAFF. Written as DNA, the CDR3 is TGCGCCAGCACTCCGGGATTGAACACTGAAGCTTTCTTT.

This chain links TRBV6-5 with TRBJ1-2; possibly TRBD1 for D (5 bases). The CDR3 has 13 amino acids. V lost 6 bases to trimming and J lost 3 bases, with 11 bases between them. Germline values: CDR1 MNHEY, CDR2 SVGAGI. In nucleotides, the CDR3 is TGTGCCAGCAGCCAAGGGGATTACTATGGCTACACCTTC. It yields the protein CASSQGDYYGYTF.

The chain recombines TRBV24-1 with TRBJ2-1; D might be TRBD1 (5 bases). V was pared by 1 base and J by 4 bases, with 13 bases between. Germline V lookup: CDR1 KGHDR, CDR2 SFDVKD. CDR3 length: 16 residues. CDR3 amino acids: CATSDFGQGGYNEQFF. The CDR3 bases are TGTGCCACCAGTGATTTTGGGCAGGGTGGGTACAATGAGCAGTTCTTC.

The genes are TRBV30 and TRBJ2-2, with D possibly being TRBD2 (7 bases). Deletions cut 5 bases from V and 3 bases from J, with 13 bases between. CDR3 length: 14 amino acids. Looked up from germline, CDR1 is GTSNPN and CDR2 is SVGIG (reference sequence). Written as DNA, the CDR3 is TGTGCCTGGGGGGAGGGGGTGCACACCGGGGAGCTGTTTTTT. Its translation is CAWGEGVHTGELFF. The full variable domain, rest sourced from reference TRBV30 and TRBJ2-2, is SQTIHQWPATLVQPVGSPLSLECTVEGTSNPNLYWYRQAAGRGLQLLFYSVGIGQISSEVPQNLSASRPQDRQFILSSKKLLLSDSGFYLCAWGEGVHTGELFFGEGSRLTVL.

The chain employs TRBV18 and TRBJ1-2; D is possibly TRBD1 (6 bases). This CDR3 has 13 amino acids. Germline V gene sequence: CDR1 KGHSH, CDR2 LQKENI. The V end was cut by 2 bases, the J end by 4 bases, with 8 bases between. CDR3 amino acids: CASSPGGSYGYTF. The CDR3, as DNA: TGTGCCAGCTCACCAGGGGGCAGCTATGGCTACACCTTC.